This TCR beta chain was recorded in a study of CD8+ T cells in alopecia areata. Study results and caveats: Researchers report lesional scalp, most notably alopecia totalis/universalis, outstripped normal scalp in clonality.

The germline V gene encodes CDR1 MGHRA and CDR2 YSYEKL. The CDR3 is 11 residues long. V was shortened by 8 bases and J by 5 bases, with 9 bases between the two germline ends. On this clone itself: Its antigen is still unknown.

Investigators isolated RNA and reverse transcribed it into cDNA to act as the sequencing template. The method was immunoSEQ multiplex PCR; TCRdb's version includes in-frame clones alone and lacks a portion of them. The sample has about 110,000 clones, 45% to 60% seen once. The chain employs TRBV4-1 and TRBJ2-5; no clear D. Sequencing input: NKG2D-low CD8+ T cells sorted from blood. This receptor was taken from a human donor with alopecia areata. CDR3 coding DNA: TGCGCCAGCGGGGTGCGGGAGACCCAGTACTTC. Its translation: CASGVRETQYF.